Listed here are 25 T cell receptor beta chains from one sample, sequenced in a study of radiotherapy plus CTLA-4 blockade in lung cancer. Assay used: immunoSEQ multiplex PCR; TCRdb lists only in-frame clones, some missing. The repertoire holds tens of thousands of clones, with around 79% as singletons. Sequenced here: peripheral blood, sampled from a patient treated with radiotherapy plus ipilimumab. These receptors all stem from a human donor with non-small cell lung cancer who had stable disease on radiotherapy plus ipilimumab.

As concerns this clone: It is likely a read error, because the conserved phenylalanine at the end of the CDR3 is missing. The DNA is omitted, as the CDR3 cannot be located on it reliably, and the CDR3 follows TCRdb's listing. V usage is TRBV7-9 and J usage is TRBJ1-1; TRBD1, the table's D call, was not compared with the DNA. From its first to its last residue, the CDR3 has 12 amino acids. Germline V gene sequence: CDR1 SEHNR, CDR2 FQNEAQ (reference sequence). The CDR3 here is CASSLVQSQISL.

The chain employs TRBV28 and TRBJ2-3; no clear D. Germline V lookup: CDR1 MDHEN, CDR2 SYDVKM. There are 15 residues in the CDR3. V dropped 2 bases and J dropped 2 bases, with 11 bases sitting between them. CDR3 amino acids: CASSLPGPITDTQYF. CDR3 coding DNA: TGTGCCAGCAGTTTACCCGGCCCGATCACAGATACGCAGTATTTT.

The table lists this clone with a few counts. The gene calls are TRBV7-8 and TRBJ2-2; D is uncertain. Germline CDR1 SGHVS, CDR2 FQNEAQ. The V end was cut by 2 bases, the J end by 7 bases, with 5 bases between. CDR3 length: 12 amino acids. This CDR3 reads CASSLYSGELFF. The CDR3 region has the DNA TGTGCCAGCAGCTTATACAGCGGGGAGCTGTTTTTT.

The CDR3 protein is CASSYSGTGNQPQHF. CDR3 in DNA: TGTGCCAGCAGTTACTCCGGGACAGGGAATCAGCCCCAGCATTTT. This rearrangement joins TRBV6-5 to TRBJ1-5, with TRBD1 identical over 9 bases. The CDR3 sequence is 15 residues long. With V trimmed by 0 bases and J by 4 bases, 1 base remained unmatched. The germline V gene has CDR1 MNHEY and CDR2 SVGAGI.

The chain joins TRBV10-1 to TRBJ1-1, with D possibly TRBD1 on 5 matching bases. V dropped 2 bases and J dropped 9 bases, with 16 bases sitting between them. Germline V gives CDR1 WNHNN, CDR2 SYGVQD (reference sequence). The CDR3 contains 14 residues. The CDR3 bases are TGCGCCAGCAGTGAGGTCCCCGCAGGGCCTAAAGCTTTCTTT. Translation: CASSEVPAGPKAFF.

V is TRBV7-9 and J is TRBJ2-1; 8 bases match TRBD1. CDR3 length: 16 residues. V was pared by 1 base and J by 6 bases, with 8 bases of the junction left unmatched. In germline, CDR1 is SEHNR, CDR2 FQNEAQ (reference sequence). The DNA for the CDR3 is TGTGCCAGCAGCTTAGTCCCCAGGGGGCTGAGCAATGAGCAGTTCTTC. It translates to CASSLVPRGLSNEQFF.

This clone was counted a single time. This rearrangement joins TRBV19 to TRBJ1-2; 9 nucleotides agree with TRBD1. The CDR3 covers 15 residues. After removal of 6 bases from V and 8 bases from J, the junction contained 13 bases not matched to a gene. Per the germline V gene, CDR1 is LNHDA and CDR2 is SQIVND (reference sequence). As DNA, the CDR3 is TGTGCCAGTAGGGTTTCGTTCGGACAGGGGTGGGGCTACACCTTC. It translates to CASRVSFGQGWGYTF.

The V gene is TRBV6-6, the J gene TRBJ1-4; TRBD1 aligns across 9 bases. Germline V gene data show CDR1 as MNHNY and CDR2 as SVGAGI (reference sequence). The length of the CDR3 is 16 residues. V dropped 2 bases and J dropped 3; count of bases not matched to a gene: 4. The CDR3 region is CASSYATGGSNEKLFF. Here the CDR3 DNA reads TGTGCCAGCAGTTACGCCACAGGGGGCTCTAATGAAAAACTGTTTTTT.

This chain links TRBV25-1 with TRBJ1-6, with unresolved D. Germline V lookup: CDR1 MGHDK, CDR2 SYGVNS. The CDR3 runs to 17 residues. Trimming removed 4 bases at V and 0 bases at J, with 13 bases between. The CDR3 region is CASSVPGGGSYNSPLHF. The CDR3 DNA sequence: TGTGCCAGCAGTGTTCCGGGAGGCGGCTCCTATAATTCACCCCTCCACTTT.

The V call is TRBV28, the J call TRBJ1-6, with 8 bases lining up with TRBD1. The CDR3 runs to 14 residues. Losses at the gene ends were 6 bases for V and 10 bases for J; bases not matched to a gene: 8. The germline V gene has CDR1 MDHEN and CDR2 SYDVKM. CDR3 nucleotides: TGTGCCAGCAGGGTAGGACAGGGAAACTCACCCCTCCACTTT. It encodes CASRVGQGNSPLHF. Variable domain in full (rest from reference TRBV28 and TRBJ1-6): DVKVTQSSRYLVKRTGEKVFLECVQDMDHENMFWYRQDPGLGLRLIYFSYDVKMKEKGDIPEGYSVSREKKERFSLILESASTNQTSMYLCASRVGQGNSPLHFGNGTRLTVT.

The J gene is TRBJ2-7, the V gene TRBV7-9, with D hard to call. The CDR3 length is 11 residues. Trimming stripped 8 bases from V and 6 bases from J, with 11 bases between. Germline-derived CDR1 and CDR2 are SEHNR and FQNEAQ (reference sequence). The CDR3 coding sequence is TGTGCCAGCGGTTTACCCCCCGAGCAGTACTTC. It yields the protein CASGLPPEQYF.

This chain joins TRBV4-3 and TRBJ1-2; perhaps TRBD1 as D (5 bases). The CDR3 sequence is 16 residues long. Between the trimmed V and J ends, which lost 4 bases and 0 bases, there was a span of 15 bases. CDR1 LGHNA and CDR2 YSLEER come from the germline V gene. In DNA form, the CDR3 reads TGCGCCAGCAGCCCCCAAGGTGACAGTGCTAACTATGGCTACACCTTC. Translated: CASSPQGDSANYGYTF.

This chain uses TRBV28 with TRBJ2-3; TRBD2 agrees at 9 bases. Per the germline V gene, CDR1 is MDHEN and CDR2 is SYDVKM. The CDR3 consists of 15 residues. Trimming at V came to 7 bases and at J to 4 bases, leaving 9 bases not matched to a gene. The CDR3 is CASKGAGGHPDTQYF. CDR3 nucleotides: TGTGCCAGCAAAGGGGCGGGGGGGCATCCAGATACGCAGTATTTT.

With respect to this clone: Other DNA sequences in this specimen translate into the identical CDR3. J is TRBJ2-1 and V is TRBV10-3, with TRBD2 identical over 7 bases. The CDR3 length is 15 residues. Trimming at V came to 0 bases and at J to 1 base, leaving 0 bases not matched to a gene. The V gene's germline CDR1 is ENHRY and CDR2 SYGVKD. Written as DNA, the CDR3 is TGTGCCATCAGTGAGTCGGGGGGGTCCTACAATGAGCAGTTCTTC. The encoded protein is CAISESGGSYNEQFF.

The chain joins TRBV10-3 to TRBJ1-2; tentatively, D is TRBD1 (5 bases). The CDR3 is 15 amino acids. Trimming stripped 9 bases from V and 7 bases from J, with 24 bases between. CDR1 and CDR2 (germline): ENHRY, SYGVKD. The chain's CDR3 is CAIPLIGTGSSGYTF. CDR3 nucleotides: TGTGCCATACCCCTGATCGGGACGGGCTCCTCTGGCTACACCTTC.

J is TRBJ2-1 and V is TRBV4-3; 14 bases agree with TRBD2. The ends lost 4 bases at V and 8 bases at J; junction bases unmatched: 4. Germline CDR1 LGHNA, CDR2 YSLEER. The CDR3 covers 15 residues. Here the CDR3 DNA reads TGCGCCAGCAGCCGGACTAGCGGGGGGAACGATGAGCAGTTCTTC. It yields the protein CASSRTSGGNDEQFF.

The V and J genes are TRBV10-2 and TRBJ1-4; 8 bases align to TRBD1. The CDR3 loop spans 15 amino acids. The V and J ends lost 2 bases and 6 bases, in that order; junction bases with no gene match: 5. Germline CDR1 reads WSHSY; CDR2 reads SAAADI. Written as DNA, the CDR3 is TGCGCCAGCAGTGAGACCAGGGGGCGGGATGAAAAACTGTTTTTT. Translating gives CASSETRGRDEKLFF.

The chain joins TRBV9 to TRBJ2-3; TRBD2 matches 9 bases. This CDR3 is built from 16 residues. Germline V lookup: CDR1 SGDLS, CDR2 YYNGEE. J lost 1 base, V lost 0 bases, and 3 bases had no gene match. CDR3 sequence: CASSVGVAGGTDTQYF. The DNA for the CDR3 is TGTGCCAGCAGCGTAGGGGTAGCGGGGGGCACAGATACGCAGTATTTT. Full variable domain (outside the CDR3, taken from reference TRBV9 and TRBJ2-3): DSGVTQTPKHLITATGQRVTLRCSPRSGDLSVYWYQQSLDQGLQFLIQYYNGEERAKGNILERFSAQQFPDLHSELNLSSLELGDSALYFCASSVGVAGGTDTQYFGPGTRLTVL.

This clone was picked up one time. The chain carries TRBV4-1 and TRBJ1-1; tentative D call: TRBD1 (6 bases). Trimming shortened V by 3 bases and J by 3 bases, and 11 bases separated the two germline ends. This CDR3 is 14 amino acids long. Germline assignment: CDR1 MGHRA and CDR2 YSYEKL. The CDR3 DNA sequence: TGCGCCAGCAGCCACCTACAGGGAGACACTGAAGCTTTCTTT. This gives the protein CASSHLQGDTEAFF.

The chain employs TRBV19 and TRBJ1-1; D remains unclear. Trimming cost V 4 bases and J 3 bases, with 3 bases left between them. There are 11 residues in the CDR3. From germline, CDR1 is LNHDA and CDR2 SQIVND (reference sequence). The CDR3 sequence is CASSTYTEAFF. DNA of the CDR3: TGTGCCAGTAGTACCTACACTGAAGCTTTCTTT.

The rearrangement uses TRBV6-5 and TRBJ1-2, with 8 bases matching TRBD1. The CDR3 length is 12 residues. V was clipped by 8 bases and J by 4 bases; unmatched bases: 3. Germline V gene data show CDR1 as MNHEY and CDR2 as SVGAGI. The CDR3 DNA is TGTGCCAGCGGGACAGGTCTCTATGGCTACACCTTC. It codes for CASGTGLYGYTF.

The V gene is TRBV5-5, the J gene TRBJ1-6; D gene uncertain. This CDR3 is 15 amino acids long. V lost 0 bases to trimming and J lost 7 bases, with 11 bases between them. The germline V gene has CDR1 SGHKS and CDR2 YYEKEE (reference sequence). CDR3 DNA: TGTGCCAGCAGCTTGGAGCCTATAGCCAATTCACCCCTCCACTTT. Protein sequence: CASSLEPIANSPLHF. The entire variable domain, with the rest obtained from reference TRBV5-5 and TRBJ1-6, is as follows: DAGVTQSPTHLIKTRGQQVTLRCSPISGHKSVSWYQQVLGQGPQFIFQYYEKEERGRGNFPDRFSARQFPNYSSELNVNALLLGDSALYLCASSLEPIANSPLHFGNGTRLTVT.

The rearrangement uses TRBV9 and TRBJ1-3; D remains unclear. V lost 3 bases and J 4 bases, leaving 5 bases between the germline ends. This CDR3 is 12 amino acids long. Germline CDR1 is SGDLS and CDR2 is YYNGEE. The CDR3 is CASSGEGNTIYF. In DNA form, the CDR3 reads TGTGCCAGCAGCGGGGAAGGAAACACCATATATTTT.

The chain carries TRBV7-2 and TRBJ2-7; D assignment may be TRBD1 or TRBD2 (5 bases each). V dropped 2 bases and J dropped 6 bases, with 11 bases sitting between them. This CDR3 contains 13 residues. Germline CDR1 and CDR2: SGHTA and FQGNSA. The CDR3 sequence is CASSLTGPPEQYF. CDR3 nucleotides: TGTGCCAGCAGCTTAACGGGGCCCCCCGAGCAGTACTTC.

The chain recombines TRBV5-1 with TRBJ2-5; the match to TRBD1 covers 8 bases. With V trimmed by 1 base and J by 4 bases, 3 bases remained unmatched. Germline V lookup: CDR1 SGHRS, CDR2 YFSETQ. This CDR3 has 14 residues. The CDR3 loop is CASSLLGQAETQYF. DNA of the CDR3: TGCGCCAGCAGCTTGCTGGGACAGGCAGAGACCCAGTACTTC. Full variable domain (rest looked up from reference TRBV5-1 and TRBJ2-5): KAGVTQTPRYLIKTRGQQVTLSCSPISGHRSVSWYQQTPGQGLQFLFEYFSETQRNKGNFPGRFSGRQFSNSRSEMNVSTLELGDSALYLCASSLLGQAETQYFGPGTRLLVL.